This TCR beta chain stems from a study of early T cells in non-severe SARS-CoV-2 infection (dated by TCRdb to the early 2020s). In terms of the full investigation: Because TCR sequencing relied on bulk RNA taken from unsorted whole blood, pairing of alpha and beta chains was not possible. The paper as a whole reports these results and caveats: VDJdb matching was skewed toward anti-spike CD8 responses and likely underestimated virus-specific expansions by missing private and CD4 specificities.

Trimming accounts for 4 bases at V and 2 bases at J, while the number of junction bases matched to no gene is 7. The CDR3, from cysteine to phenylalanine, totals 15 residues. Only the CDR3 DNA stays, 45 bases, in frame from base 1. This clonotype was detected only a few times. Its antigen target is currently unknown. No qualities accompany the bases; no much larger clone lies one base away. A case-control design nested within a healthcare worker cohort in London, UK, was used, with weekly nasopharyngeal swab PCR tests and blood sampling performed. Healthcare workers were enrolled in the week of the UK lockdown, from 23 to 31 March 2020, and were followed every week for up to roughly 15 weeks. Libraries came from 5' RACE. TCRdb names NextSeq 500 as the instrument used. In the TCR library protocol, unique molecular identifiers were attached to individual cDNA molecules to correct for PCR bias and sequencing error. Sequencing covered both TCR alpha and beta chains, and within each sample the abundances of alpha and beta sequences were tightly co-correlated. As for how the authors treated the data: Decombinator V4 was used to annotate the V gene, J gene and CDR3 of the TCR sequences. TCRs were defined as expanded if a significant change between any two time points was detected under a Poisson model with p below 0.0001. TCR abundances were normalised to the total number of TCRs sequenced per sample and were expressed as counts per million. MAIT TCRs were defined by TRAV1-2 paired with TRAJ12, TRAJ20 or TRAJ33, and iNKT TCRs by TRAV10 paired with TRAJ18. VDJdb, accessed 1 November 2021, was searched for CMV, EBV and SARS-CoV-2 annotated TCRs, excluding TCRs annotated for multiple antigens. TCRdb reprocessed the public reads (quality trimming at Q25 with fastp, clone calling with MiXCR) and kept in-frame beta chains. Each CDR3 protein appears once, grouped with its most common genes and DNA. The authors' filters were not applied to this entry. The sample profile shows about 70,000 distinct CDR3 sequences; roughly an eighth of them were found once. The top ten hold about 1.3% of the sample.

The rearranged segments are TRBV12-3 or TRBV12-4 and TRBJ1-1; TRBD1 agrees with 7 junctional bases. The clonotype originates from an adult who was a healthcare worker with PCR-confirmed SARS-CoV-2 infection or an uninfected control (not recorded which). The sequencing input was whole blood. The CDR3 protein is CASSSRDSLNTEAFF. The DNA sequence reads TGTGCCAGCAGTTCTCGGGACAGCCTAAACACTGAAGCTTTCTTT.